This TCR beta chain was identified in a study of T cells in Graves' hyperthyroidism and ophthalmopathy. Authors of the study amplified TCR beta CDR3 regions from RNA transcripts. First-round RT-PCR with HTBI primers amplified the TCR CDR3 region. TCRdb reprocessed the multiplex PCR reads with MiXCR, giving one entry per CDR3 protein. The sample contains 700,000 to 950,000 distinct CDR3 sequences, around 40% of which appear only once. Study-wide results and limits: Most clonotypes expanded in the thyroid (above 0.001) were also present in blood.

CDR1 is SGHRS, CDR2 YFSETQ, per germline. The CDR3 runs to 17 residues. Uncontrolled infections, other autoimmune diseases, pregnancy or lactation led to exclusion of patients. Only a few counts were recorded for this clonotype. Its matching antigen is unknown. The junction departs from the called germline gene at one end, perhaps through a read error. The chain carries TRBV5-1 and TRBJ1-1; 7 bases fit TRBD1. The sequenced material came from blood. The sequence was obtained from a woman in her 40s with Graves' hyperthyroidism. In DNA, the CDR3 is TGTGCCAGCAGCTTAGAAAGGACAGGCGTTTGGAACACTGAAGCTTTCTTT. Protein sequence: CASSLERTGVWNTEAFF.